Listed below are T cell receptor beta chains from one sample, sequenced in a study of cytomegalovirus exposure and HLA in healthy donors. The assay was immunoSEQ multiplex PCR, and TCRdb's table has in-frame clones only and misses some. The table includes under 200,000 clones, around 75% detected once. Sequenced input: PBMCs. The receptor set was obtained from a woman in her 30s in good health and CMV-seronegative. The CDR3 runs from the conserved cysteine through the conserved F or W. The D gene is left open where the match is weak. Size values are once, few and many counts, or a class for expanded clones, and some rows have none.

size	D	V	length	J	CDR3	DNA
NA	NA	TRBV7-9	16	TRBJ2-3	CASSLGMDTSTDTQYF	TGTGCCAGCAGCTTAGGGATGGACACGAGCACAGATACGCAGTATTTT
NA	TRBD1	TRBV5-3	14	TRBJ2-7	CALTGNLPDYEQYF	TGTGCCTTGACAGGGAATCTGCCTGACTACGAGCAGTACTTC
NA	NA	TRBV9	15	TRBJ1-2	CASSVRDTPRRGYTF	TGTGCCAGCAGCGTTCGCGACACTCCCCGGAGGGGCTACACCTTC
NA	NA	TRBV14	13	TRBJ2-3	CASSQGPGDTQYF	TGTGCCAGCAGCCAGGGGCCGGGAGATACGCAGTATTTT
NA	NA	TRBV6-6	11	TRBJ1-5	CASSYEGPQHF	TGTGCCAGCAGTTACGAGGGGCCCCAGCATTTT
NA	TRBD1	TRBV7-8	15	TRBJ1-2	CASSLAKGTGGGYTF	TGTGCCAGCAGCTTAGCGAAGGGGACAGGGGGTGGCTACACCTTC
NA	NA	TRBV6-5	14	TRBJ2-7	CASSYSVGGYEQYF	TGTGCCAGCAGTTACTCTGTCGGGGGTTACGAGCAGTACTTC
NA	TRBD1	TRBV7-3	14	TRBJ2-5	CASSPTGMQETQYF	TGTGCCAGCAGCCCGACAGGGATGCAAGAGACCCAGTACTTC
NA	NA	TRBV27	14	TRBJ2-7	CASSLSAAVYEQYF	TGTGCCAGCAGTTTATCTGCGGCTGTTTACGAGCAGTACTTC
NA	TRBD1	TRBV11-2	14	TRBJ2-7	CASSLVQGAGEQYF	TGTGCCAGCAGCTTAGTCCAGGGGGCTGGTGAGCAGTACTTC
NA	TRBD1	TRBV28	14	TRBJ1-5	CASRGTGFNQPQHF	TGTGCCAGCAGGGGGACAGGGTTCAATCAGCCCCAGCATTTT
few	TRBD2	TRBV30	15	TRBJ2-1	CAWKVLAGGPGEQFF	TGTGCCTGGAAAGTTCTAGCGGGAGGGCCGGGGGAGCAGTTCTTC
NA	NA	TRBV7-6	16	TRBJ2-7	CASSLVRGTFSYEQYF	TGTGCCAGCAGCTTAGTTCGGGGGACCTTCTCCTACGAGCAGTACTTC
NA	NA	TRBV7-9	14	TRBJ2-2	CASSSPREPGELFF	TGTGCCAGCAGCTCCCCCCGGGAGCCCGGGGAGCTGTTTTTT
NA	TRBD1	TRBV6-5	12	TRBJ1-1	CASRQGRPEAFF	TGTGCCAGCAGACAGGGGAGGCCTGAAGCTTTCTTT
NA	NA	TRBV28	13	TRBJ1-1	CASSILLGAEAFF	TGTGCCAGCAGTATCCTTTTAGGGGCTGAAGCTTTCTTT
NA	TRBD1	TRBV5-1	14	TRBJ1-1	CASSRHRGDTEAFF	TGCGCCAGCAGCCGCCACAGGGGTGACACTGAAGCTTTCTTT
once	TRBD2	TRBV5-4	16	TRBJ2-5	CASSTRLAGPQETQYF	TGTGCCAGCAGCACTCGACTAGCGGGGCCCCAAGAGACCCAGTACTTC
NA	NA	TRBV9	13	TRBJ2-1	CASSFRAYNEQFF	TGTGCCAGCAGCTTCCGGGCCTACAATGAGCAGTTCTTC
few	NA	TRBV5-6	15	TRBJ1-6	CASSLVAQDNSPLHF	TGTGCCAGCAGCTTGGTGGCCCAGGATAATTCACCCCTCCACTTT
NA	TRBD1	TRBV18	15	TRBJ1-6	CVSSPTGGADSPLHF	TGTGTCAGCTCACCTACAGGGGGCGCGGATTCACCCCTCCACTTT
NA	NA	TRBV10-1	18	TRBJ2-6	CASSLDRDKGSGANVLTF	TGCGCCAGCAGCCTCGACCGGGACAAGGGCTCTGGGGCCAACGTCCTGACTTTC
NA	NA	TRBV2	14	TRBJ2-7	CASSEGRGWYEQYF	TGTGCCAGCAGTGAGGGCCGGGGGTGGTACGAGCAGTACTTC
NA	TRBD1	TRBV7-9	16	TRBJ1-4	CASSTPGQGFREKLFF	TGTGCCAGCAGCACGCCGGGACAGGGTTTTCGGGAAAAACTGTTTTTT
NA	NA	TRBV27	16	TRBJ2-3	CASSDQGRRRTDTQYF	TGTGCCAGCAGTGACCAGGGGCGGAGACGCACAGATACGCAGTATTTT
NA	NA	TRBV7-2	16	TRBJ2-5	CASSSHLLAFQETQYF	TGTGCCAGCAGCTCCCACCTACTAGCTTTTCAAGAGACCCAGTACTTC
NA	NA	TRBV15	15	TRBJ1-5	CATSPLDSHNQPQHF	TGTGCCACCAGCCCCCTGGACTCCCACAATCAGCCCCAGCATTTT
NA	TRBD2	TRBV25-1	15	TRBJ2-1	CASSEWGGTYNEQFF	TGTGCCAGCAGTGAATGGGGAGGGACCTACAATGAGCAGTTCTTC
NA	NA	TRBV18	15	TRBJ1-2	CASSPAGVRNYGYTF	TGTGCCAGCTCACCTGCCGGGGTGAGGAACTATGGCTACACCTTC
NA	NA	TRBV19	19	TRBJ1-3	CASSIVGRGPETSGNTIYF	TGTGCCAGTAGTATAGTCGGCAGGGGACCCGAGACCTCTGGAAACACCATATATTTT
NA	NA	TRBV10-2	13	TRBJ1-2	CASSELANYGYTF	TGCGCCAGCAGTGAGCTAGCTAACTATGGCTACACCTTC
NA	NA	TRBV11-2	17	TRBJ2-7	CASSSFRLGAISYEQYF	TGTGCCAGCAGCTCCTTCCGGTTAGGGGCCATCTCCTACGAGCAGTACTTC
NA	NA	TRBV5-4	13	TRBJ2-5	CASSFRNVATQYF	TGTGCCAGCAGCTTCAGGAATGTGGCGACCCAGTACTTC
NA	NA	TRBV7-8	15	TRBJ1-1	CASSLGGASGTEAFF	TGTGCCAGCAGCTTAGGCGGGGCTAGTGGCACTGAAGCTTTCTTT
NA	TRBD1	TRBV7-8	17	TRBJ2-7	CASSLEISQGAPYEQYF	TGTGCCAGCAGCTTAGAGATTAGTCAGGGGGCCCCCTACGAGCAGTACTTC
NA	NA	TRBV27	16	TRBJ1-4	CASSSLTGSTNEKLFF	TGTGCCAGCAGTTCGCTGACAGGTTCAACTAATGAAAAACTGTTTTTT
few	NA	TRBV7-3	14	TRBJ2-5	CASSFGPRVETQYF	TGTGCCAGCAGCTTCGGTCCCCGGGTAGAGACCCAGTACTTC
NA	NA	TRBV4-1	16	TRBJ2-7	CASSQDRDTFSYEQYF	TGCGCCAGCAGCCAGGACCGGGACACCTTTTCCTACGAGCAGTACTTC
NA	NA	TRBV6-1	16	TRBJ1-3	CASSEGQGRPGNTIYF	TGTGCCAGCAGTGAAGGGCAGGGTCGGCCTGGAAACACCATATATTTT
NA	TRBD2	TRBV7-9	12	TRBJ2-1	CASSLMTSRQFF	TGTGCCAGCAGCTTGATGACTAGCCGGCAGTTCTTC
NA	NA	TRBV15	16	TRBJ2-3	CATSRGGRGWLDTQYF	TGTGCCACCAGCAGAGGAGGCCGGGGGTGGCTAGATACGCAGTATTTT
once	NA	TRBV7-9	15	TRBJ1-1	CASASKGGRNTEAFF	TGTGCCAGCGCTAGCAAGGGTGGGAGGAACACTGAAGCTTTCTTT
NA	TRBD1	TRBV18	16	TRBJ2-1	CASSPPRDRVKVEQFF	TGTGCCAGCTCACCACCCCGGGACAGGGTGAAGGTTGAGCAGTTCTTC
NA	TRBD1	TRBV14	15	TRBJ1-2	CASSLRTGGAYGYTF	TGTGCCAGCAGCCTGCGGACAGGGGGAGCCTATGGCTACACCTTC
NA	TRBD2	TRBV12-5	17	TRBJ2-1	CASGHSRLSGRVHEQFF	TGTGCTAGTGGCCACAGTCGATTGAGCGGGAGGGTACATGAGCAGTTCTTC
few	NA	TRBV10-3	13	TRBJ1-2	CAISQQGGYGYTF	TGTGCCATCAGCCAACAGGGAGGGTATGGCTACACCTTC
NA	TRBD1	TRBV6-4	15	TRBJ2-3	CASSDGAGGPDTQYF	TGTGCCAGCAGTGACGGGGCAGGGGGCCCAGATACGCAGTATTTT
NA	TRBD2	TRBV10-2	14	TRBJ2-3	CASRTPSGGDTQYF	TGCGCCAGCCGGACCCCTAGCGGGGGCGATACGCAGTATTTT
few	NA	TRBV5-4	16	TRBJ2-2	CASSFITGHNTGELFF	TGTGCCAGCAGCTTCATTACGGGACACAACACCGGGGAGCTGTTTTTT
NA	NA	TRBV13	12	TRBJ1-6	CASSFGSSPLHF	TGTGCCAGCAGCTTTGGGAGTTCACCCCTCCACTTT
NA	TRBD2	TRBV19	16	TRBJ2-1	CASSISAGLTKNEQFF	TGTGCCAGTAGTATTTCAGCGGGGCTGACTAAAAATGAGCAGTTCTTC
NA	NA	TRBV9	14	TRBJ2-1	CASSVTPRYNEQFF	TGTGCCAGCAGCGTAACCCCGCGCTACAATGAGCAGTTCTTC
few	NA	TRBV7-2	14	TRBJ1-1	CASSTSPGVAEAFF	TGTGCCAGCAGCACCAGTCCAGGGGTCGCTGAAGCTTTCTTT
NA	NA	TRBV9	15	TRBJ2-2	CASSVVRGNTGELFF	TGTGCCAGCAGCGTTGTCAGGGGGAACACCGGGGAGCTGTTTTTT
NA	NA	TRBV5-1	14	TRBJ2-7	CASSLVGHVYEQYF	TGCGCCAGCAGCTTGGTGGGACATGTCTACGAGCAGTACTTC
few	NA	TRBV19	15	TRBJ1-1	CASSIFGGMNTEAFF	TGTGCCAGTAGTATATTCGGAGGGATGAACACTGAAGCTTTCTTT
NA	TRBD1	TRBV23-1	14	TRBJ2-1	CASSHRGQYNEQFF	TGCGCCAGCAGTCATAGGGGGCAGTACAATGAGCAGTTCTTC